This TCR beta chain was identified in a study of CD8 T cells in Susac syndrome. Random hexamers served to reverse transcribe roughly 0.5 to 1 ug RNA. MiXCR was run by TCRdb on the immunoSEQ multiplex PCR reads, yielding one entry per CDR3 protein. The profile shows tens of thousands of distinct CDR3 sequences, 93% of them singletons. In this sample, this clonotype turned up once. Trimming removed 1 base at V and 1 base at J, with 16 bases between. From germline, CDR1 is SQVTM and CDR2 ANQGSEA. This CDR3 is built from 16 residues. The sample comprised CD8+ T cells from PBMCs. The chain couples TRBV29-1 to TRBJ1-1; no clear D gene. This sequence was found in a human donor in good health. The CDR3 loop reads CSVEVVGEGRNTEAFF. The CDR3 nucleotides are TGCAGCGTTGAAGTTGTCGGGGAAGGCCGGAACACTGAAGCTTTCTTT.